This paragraph reports one TCR beta chain. Profiled with immunoSEQ multiplex PCR; TCRdb holds only in-frame clones, not every one. The sample consists of about 70,000 clones, approximately 97% of them appearing once. This record belongs to a study of technical replicates of blood from a handful of donors. This CDR3 region has 16 residues. From germline, CDR1 is MNHEY and CDR2 SMNVEV (reference sequence). The V gene lost 3 bases and the J gene lost 3 bases, with 18 bases spanning the gap. This chain joins TRBV27 and TRBJ2-7; D possibly corresponds to TRBD1 (5 bases). The TCR comes from a human donor in good health. Sequenced sample: T cells isolated from PBMCs. The CDR3 DNA reads as TGTGCCAGCAGTTTCTCGACAGAGAACCCCTACTACGAGCAGTACTTC. This encodes CASSFSTENPYYEQYF.